Listed here are 30 T cell receptor beta chains from one sample, sequenced in a study of T cell repertoires in cytomegalovirus infection. TCRdb reanalysed the reads using MiXCR and keeps one entry per CDR3 protein. The table shows hundreds of thousands of distinct CDR3 sequences, with approximately 31% occurring only once. The material sequenced was PBMCs. The origin of the receptors is a human donor in good health (CMV status not recorded). Some clones in this sample may be carry-over from other donors' samples.

The chain recombines TRBV20-1 with TRBJ1-5, with 7 bases that match TRBD1. J gave up 0 bases and V 3 bases, and 5 bases lay outside the gene matches. Germline CDR1 and CDR2: DFQATT and SNEGSKA (reference sequence). This CDR3 contains 15 residues. The CDR3 DNA reads as TGCAGTGCTAGGGGACAGAGTTATAGCAATCAGCCCCAGCATTTT. Its translation is CSARGQSYSNQPQHF.

This chain uses TRBV20-1 with TRBJ2-3; tentative D call: TRBD2 (6 bases). The CDR3 contains 11 residues. The V and J ends lost 6 bases and 4 bases respectively, with 8 bases between them. Germline CDR1 and CDR2: DFQATT and SNEGSKA (reference sequence). CDR3 sequence (DNA): TGCAGTGCGAGACTAGCAGATACGCAGTATTTT. Its protein product is CSARLADTQYF.

CDR3 residues: CASSLSASAGHQPQHF. CDR3 in DNA: TGTGCCAGCAGTTTGTCGGCTTCAGCTGGGCATCAGCCCCAGCATTTT. This chain links TRBV12-3 or TRBV12-4 with TRBJ1-5; D gene ambiguous. V lost 3 bases and J 5 bases, leaving 17 bases between the germline ends. The CDR3 loop spans 16 amino acids.

The table lists this clonotype with many counts. J is TRBJ1-5 and V is TRBV7-2; 8 nucleotides match TRBD1. Trimming at V came to 4 bases and at J to 1 base, leaving 6 bases not matched to a gene. CDR1 and CDR2 (germline): SGHTA, FQGNSA. The CDR3 extends over 16 amino acids. CDR3 amino acids: CASSSTGTGSNQPQHF. CDR3 sequence (DNA): TGTGCCAGCAGCTCGACCGGGACAGGAAGCAATCAGCCCCAGCATTTT. Looking up the rest from reference TRBV7-2 and TRBJ1-5 gives the full variable domain: GAGVSQSPSNKVTEKGKDVELRCDPISGHTALYWYRQSLGQGLEFLIYFQGNSAPDKSGLPSDRFSAERTGGSVSTLTIQRTQQEDSAVYLCASSSTGTGSNQPQHFGDGTRLSIL.

This clonotype came up many times. This chain uses TRBV7-3 with TRBJ2-3, with 8 bases that match TRBD1. The CDR3 is made up of 16 amino acids. Germline trimming cut 3 bases from V and 4 bases from J; bases unmatched to any gene: 9. CDR1 and CDR2 (germline): SGHTA, FQGTGA. The CDR3 region is CASSLRPRDRSDTQYF. CDR3 sequence (DNA): TGTGCCAGCAGCTTGAGACCCCGGGACAGGTCAGATACGCAGTATTTT.

This chain joins TRBV5-5 and TRBJ2-7, with D perhaps TRBD1 or TRBD2 (5 bases each). The CDR3 length is 13 residues. Trimming stripped 4 bases from V and 4 bases from J, with 12 bases between. The V gene's germline CDR1 is SGHKS and CDR2 YYEKEE (reference sequence). CDR3 sequence (DNA): TGTGCCAGCAGCGGGTGGGGGTCATACGAGCAGTACTTC. Its translation: CASSGWGSYEQYF.

This clonotype was counted a few times. The J gene is TRBJ2-1, the V gene TRBV4-2, with D perhaps TRBD2 (5 bases). The V gene lost 4 bases and the J gene lost 9 bases, with 19 bases spanning the gap. The CDR3 is 15 residues long. Germline V gene lookup returns CDR1 LGHNA and CDR2 YNFKEQ. CDR3 region: CASSPSSLSYGEQFF. The CDR3 nucleotides are TGTGCCAGCAGCCCTAGCTCTTTAAGCTATGGTGAGCAGTTCTTC.

In the case of this clonotype: This may be a read error: a much more frequent sequence differs by one nucleotide. The V and J genes are TRBV9 and TRBJ1-2; TRBD1 matches 7 bases. There are 15 residues in the CDR3. CDR1 is SGDLS, CDR2 YYNGEE, per germline. The CDR3 is CARSVEEGGAYPYTF. The CDR3 DNA reads TGTGCCAGAAGCGTAGAGGAAGGGGGCGCGTACCCGTACACCTTC.

This clonotype was picked up many times. V usage is TRBV7-2 and J usage is TRBJ2-1; D is uncertain. The V and J ends lost 2 bases and 7 bases respectively, with 21 bases between them. CDR3 length: 17 amino acids. Germline loops: CDR1 SGHTA, CDR2 FQGNSA. This CDR3 is CASSLSPGGAVMNEQFF. DNA for the CDR3: TGTGCCAGCAGCTTAAGTCCGGGCGGAGCCGTTATGAATGAGCAGTTCTTC.

This clonotype was seen once. The chain joins TRBV20-1 to TRBJ1-5; 9 bases are shared with TRBD1. J lost 6 bases, V lost 6 bases, and 6 bases had no gene match. This CDR3 has 13 residues. Germline V CDR1 and CDR2: DFQATT, SNEGSKA (reference sequence). This CDR3 reads CSAPDRGGQPQHF. The CDR3 nucleotides are TGCAGTGCCCCGGACAGGGGAGGTCAGCCCCAGCATTTT.

In this sample, this clonotype turned up a few times. The chain uses TRBV7-8 and TRBJ2-7; D is unresolved. Trimming removed 5 bases from V and 6 bases from J, with 14 bases in between. The germline gives CDR1 SGHVS, CDR2 FQNEAQ. The CDR3 is 13 residues long. The CDR3 sequence is CASSAQLGLEQYF. The CDR3 nucleotides are TGTGCCAGCAGCGCGCAACTCGGTCTCGAGCAGTACTTC.

A few counts support this clonotype. The genes are TRBV6-2 or TRBV6-3 and TRBJ2-2; 8 positions agree with TRBD1. V shed 6 bases, J shed 4 bases, and the junction held 7 bases outside the gene matches. Germline CDR1 is MNHEY and CDR2 is SVGEGT. The CDR3 is 15 residues long. This CDR3 is CASRSGQDITGELFF. CDR3 nucleotide sequence: TGTGCCAGCAGATCGGGACAGGACATCACCGGGGAGCTGTTTTTT.

The rearrangement uses TRBV19 and TRBJ2-2; TRBD1 aligns across 7 bases. Trimming at V came to 5 bases and at J to 6 bases, leaving 9 bases not matched to a gene. The CDR3 has 15 residues. Germline V gene data show CDR1 as LNHDA and CDR2 as SQIVND (reference sequence). The CDR3: CASSVGDRQAGELFF. CDR3 DNA sequence: TGTGCCAGTAGTGTGGGGGACAGACAAGCCGGGGAGCTGTTTTTT.

The gene calls are TRBV25-1 and TRBJ2-6; 7 nucleotides line up with TRBD1. This CDR3 spans 17 amino acids. Trimming took 6 bases from V and 0 from J; bases not matched to a gene: 8. Germline CDR1 reads MGHDK; CDR2 reads SYGVNS. CDR3 sequence reads: CASSRDRPRSGANVLTF. In DNA, the CDR3 is TGTGCCAGCAGCCGGGACAGACCGCGCTCTGGGGCCAACGTCCTGACTTTC.

This clonotype was observed many times. The V call is TRBV7-2, the J call TRBJ1-2, with TRBD1 matching 8 bases. V lost 5 bases and J lost 6; bases outside the gene matches: 5. The CDR3 loop spans 13 amino acids. Germline V lookup: CDR1 SGHTA, CDR2 FQGNSA. The CDR3 region has the DNA TGTGCCAGCAGCCGGACAGGGAACCATGGCTACACCTTC. Its protein product is CASSRTGNHGYTF.

The V call is TRBV19, the J call TRBJ2-1; TRBD2 aligns across 14 bases. Trimming at V came to 1 base and at J to 5 bases, leaving 10 bases not matched to a gene. CDR3 length: 19 residues. CDR1 LNHDA and CDR2 SQIVND come from the germline V gene (reference sequence). CDR3 in amino acids: CASSIVLWTSGGSDNEQFF. The CDR3 region has the DNA TGTGCCAGTAGTATAGTCCTTTGGACTAGCGGGGGGTCCGACAATGAGCAGTTCTTC.

The chain links TRBV11-2 to TRBJ1-4; D not certain. In germline, CDR1 is SGHAT, CDR2 FQNNGV. The CDR3 extends over 12 amino acids. The CDR3 DNA reads TGTGACAGTCGAGGGAGGAGTGAAAAACTGTTTTTT. As protein: CDSRGRSEKLFF.

The CDR3 DNA is TGTGCCAGCACCCCTGATAGCACCCACACCGGGGAGCTGTTTTTT. This gives the protein CASTPDSTHTGELFF. V usage is TRBV6-5 and J usage is TRBJ2-2, with D uncertain. The CDR3 spans 15 residues. Germline V CDR1 and CDR2: MNHEY, SVGAGI. V lost 7 bases, J lost 3 bases, and 15 bases lay in between.

This clonotype appeared many times. The V and J genes are TRBV7-8 and TRBJ2-1; D not certain. The CDR3 is made up of 13 amino acids. The ends were cut back, 5 bases at V and 6 bases at J, with 11 bases in the middle. Germline V gene sequence: CDR1 SGHVS, CDR2 FQNEAQ. CDR3 nucleotide sequence: TGTGCCAGCAGCCTAGGCCAGACCAATGAGCAGTTCTTC. Amino acids: CASSLGQTNEQFF.

In its sample, this clonotype was seen a few times. This chain joins TRBV5-5 and TRBJ2-2; no reliable D call. The V gene's germline CDR1 is SGHKS and CDR2 YYEKEE (reference sequence). There are 14 residues in the CDR3. V lost 1 base and J 4 bases, leaving 8 bases between the germline ends. The CDR3 nucleotides read TGTGCCAGCAGCTTGTTAGTAGGCACCGGGGAGCTGTTTTTT. This codes for CASSLLVGTGELFF.

This clonotype came up many times. The chain is built from TRBV7-2 and TRBJ2-3; TRBD2 matches 15 bases. There are 17 residues in the CDR3. Germline CDR1 is SGHTA and CDR2 is FQGNSA. V trimming: 5 bases; J trimming: 5 bases; junction bases outside the gene matches: 8. CDR3 region: CASSPGLAGGPVDTQYF. For the CDR3, the DNA is TGTGCCAGCAGCCCAGGACTAGCGGGGGGGCCCGTAGATACGCAGTATTTT.

This clonotype was seen many times. V gene TRBV28 combines with J gene TRBJ1-3; maybe TRBD1 (6 bases). There are 16 residues in the CDR3. The germline V and J ends were trimmed by 5 bases and 0 bases, with 14 bases remaining between them. The V gene's germline CDR1 is MDHEN and CDR2 SYDVKM. The CDR3 nucleotides are TGTGCCAGCAGTCACAGGGTTGAGAGCTCTGGAAACACCATATATTTT. It translates to CASSHRVESSGNTIYF.

This clonotype was observed at least ten times. This chain uses TRBV28 with TRBJ1-1; no clear D gene. Trimming cost V 2 bases and J 1 base, with 11 bases left between them. CDR3 length: 15 amino acids. Germline CDR1 and CDR2: MDHEN and SYDVKM. CDR3 region: CASSLSVRANTEAFF. The CDR3 DNA sequence: TGTGCCAGCAGTTTAAGTGTCCGGGCGAACACTGAAGCTTTCTTT.

This clonotype was picked up a small number of times. A much larger clone differs from this one at a single base, so this may be a read error. Here the CDR3 DNA reads TGCGCCAGCATCCAAGATCAGGGGCCCGGGGAGCTGTTTTTT. Encoded protein: CASIQDQGPGELFF. The V gene is TRBV4-3, the J gene TRBJ2-2; possibly TRBD1 for D (6 bases). This CDR3 is built from 14 residues. Per the germline V gene, CDR1 is LGHNA and CDR2 is YSLEER.

This clonotype was detected many times. The V and J genes are TRBV7-2 and TRBJ2-7, with TRBD1 as a possible D gene (5 bases). Germline V gives CDR1 SGHTA, CDR2 FQGNSA. The V end lost 1 base, the J end lost 3 bases, and 13 bases lay between the germline ends. This CDR3 spans 15 amino acids. The CDR3 here is CASSLEGTGNYEQYF. CDR3 nucleotide sequence: TGTGCCAGCAGCTTAGAGGGTACAGGAAACTACGAGCAGTACTTC.

The gene calls are TRBV4-3 and TRBJ1-1; 10 bases match TRBD1. Per the germline V gene, CDR1 is LGHNA and CDR2 is YSLEER. V lost 0 bases and J lost 2; bases outside the gene matches: 6. The CDR3 consists of 17 residues. The CDR3 sequence: CASSQDGRQGANTEAFF. CDR3 in DNA: TGCGCCAGCAGCCAAGACGGGAGACAGGGGGCTAACACTGAAGCTTTCTTT.

This clonotype has only a few counts. This chain joins TRBV7-9 and TRBJ2-1, with 7 bases that match TRBD2. The V gene end was trimmed by 4 bases and the J gene end by 3 bases; junction bases not matched to a gene: 15. The CDR3 length is 18 residues. Germline V gene sequence: CDR1 SEHNR, CDR2 FQNEAQ (reference sequence). CDR3 coding DNA: TGTGCCAGCAGCTCGGGACTACCGCGGGCTTGGGTCTACAATGAGCAGTTCTTC. Its translation is CASSSGLPRAWVYNEQFF.

This chain uses TRBV2 with TRBJ1-5; possibly TRBD1 for D (5 bases). The CDR3 sequence is 14 residues long. V was pared by 6 bases and J by 0 bases, with 9 bases between. Germline V gene sequence: CDR1 SNHLY, CDR2 FYNNEI. CDR3 sequence (DNA): TGTGCCAGCAGGAGACAGTTTAGCAATCAGCCCCAGCATTTT. This gives the protein CASRRQFSNQPQHF.

This clonotype occurred many times. The chain employs TRBV27 and TRBJ2-7; 7 nucleotides match TRBD2. CDR1 and CDR2 from the germline V gene are MNHEY and SMNVEV (reference sequence). The CDR3 has 11 amino acids. Unmatched junction bases numbered 4, after V lost 8 bases and J lost 6 bases. The CDR3 reads CASLSGGEQYF. For the CDR3, the DNA is TGTGCCAGCCTCTCGGGAGGCGAGCAGTACTTC.

A remark on this clonotype: Germline is not matched at one junction end, which may reflect a read error. The chain recombines TRBV6-6 with TRBJ2-1; 7 bases map to TRBD2. The CDR3 totals 14 residues. Germline CDR1 and CDR2: MNHNY and SVGAGI (reference sequence). CDR3 sequence reads: CASTVVGDYYEKFF. DNA of the CDR3: TGTGCCAGCACAGTAGTCGGGGACTACTATGAGAAGTTCTTC.